A selection of T cell receptor beta chains follows, all from one sample in a study of patients and donors after allogeneic stem cell transplantation. Each CDR3 protein is one row after TCRdb ran MiXCR on the RT-PCR reads. The sample lists a few hundred thousand distinct CDR3 sequences, 13% to 15% occurring once. The sequenced sample was blood, either unsorted or a sorted T cell fraction (not recorded which). The origin of the receptors is a human donor who was either an allogeneic HSCT recipient or a stem cell or donor lymphocyte infusion donor (not recorded which). It is not recorded whose cells these are; they may come from a transplant donor. Each CDR3 is given with its conserved first and last residue. Fields, in order: D gene, clone size, J gene, V gene, CDR3 protein, CDR3 DNA. D genes are given only for firm matches. Clone size, where shown, is once, few, many, or a class for clones that have expanded.

>-|many|TRBJ2-3|TRBV12-3/TRBV12-4
CASSLGVAQTSTDTQYF
TGTGCCAGCAGTTTGGGTGTCGCTCAGACTAGCACAGATACGCAGTATTTT
>TRBD1|few|TRBJ1-1|TRBV5-1
CASSLRTGAMNTEAFF
TGCGCCAGCAGCCTAAGGACAGGGGCCATGAACACTGAAGCTTTCTTT
>TRBD1|many|TRBJ2-7|TRBV12-3/TRBV12-4
CASSSTYGQGAYEQYF
TGTGCCAGCAGTTCCACGTATGGACAGGGGGCCTACGAGCAGTACTTC
>-|many|TRBJ2-6|TRBV20-1
CSASRVGGFSGANVLTF
TGCAGTGCTAGTCGGGTAGGGGGTTTCTCTGGGGCCAACGTCCTGACTTTC
>TRBD2|-|TRBJ2-3|TRBV12-3/TRBV12-4
CASSPPVAGGSNTQYF
TGTGCCAGCAGTCCTCCTGTAGCGGGAGGTTCAAATACGCAGTATTTT
>TRBD2|-|TRBJ2-1|TRBV20-1
CSALLAGTSYNEQFF
TGCAGTGCTCTCTTAGCGGGGACTTCCTACAATGAGCAGTTCTTC
>-|-|TRBJ1-5|TRBV11-1
CASSSREDQPQHF
TGTGCCAGCAGCTCCAGGGAGGATCAGCCCCAGCATTTT
>-|-|TRBJ2-3|TRBV9
CASSARGDTTDTQYF
TGTGCCAGCAGCGCCCGGGGTGATACCACAGATACGCAGTATTTT
>TRBD2|few|TRBJ2-5|TRBV20-1
CSAMLAGQETQYF
TGCAGTGCTATGCTAGCGGGACAAGAGACCCAGTACTTC
>TRBD2|-|TRBJ2-7|TRBV3-1
CASSQLGGRTYEQYF
TGTGCCAGCAGCCAACTCGGGGGGAGGACCTACGAGCAGTACTTC
>-|-|TRBJ2-1|TRBV20-1
CSATRSSSYNEQFF
TGCAGTGCTACTAGATCCAGCTCCTACAATGAGCAGTTCTTC
>-|many|TRBJ1-5|TRBV12-3/TRBV12-4
CASSLGGGPQPQHF
TGTGCCAGCAGTTTAGGGGGGGGCCCTCAGCCCCAGCATTTT
>-|-|TRBJ2-3|TRBV4-1
CASSPGAGNTQYF
TGCGCCAGCAGCCCTGGGGCGGGAAATACGCAGTATTTT
>-|-|TRBJ1-4|TRBV4-3
CASSQDVSRLANEKLFF
TGCGCCAGCAGCCAAGATGTTTCCAGGTTGGCTAATGAAAAACTGTTTTTT
>TRBD1|few|TRBJ2-7|TRBV12-3/TRBV12-4
CASSPGQKYEQYF
TGTGCCAGCAGTCCGGGACAGAAGTACGAGCAGTACTTC